This T cell receptor beta chain stems from a study of T cells in Graves' hyperthyroidism and ophthalmopathy. RNA transcripts gave rise to amplified TCR beta CDR3 regions. The study used the HTBI primer set for a first-round RT-PCR of the TCR CDR3. TCRdb reanalysed the multiplex PCR reads using MiXCR and keeps one entry per CDR3 protein. The sample has approximately 430,000 distinct CDR3 sequences, more than 15% seen once; the top ten hold around 14%. Between the trimmed V and J ends, which lost 5 bases and 8 bases, there was a span of 19 bases. CDR3 length: 14 amino acids. From germline, CDR1 is MDHEN and CDR2 SYDVKM. A word on this clonotype: A read error may explain this, as a much larger clone is one base away.

This TCR derives from a woman aged 18-29 years with Graves' hyperthyroidism. The chain employs TRBV28 and TRBJ2-7; TRBD1 might be the D (6 bases). Sequencing was carried out using blood. CDR3 loop: CASSVQGRSYKQYF. The DNA of the CDR3 is TGTGCCAGCAGTGTACAGGGACGCTCTTACAAGCAGTACTTC.